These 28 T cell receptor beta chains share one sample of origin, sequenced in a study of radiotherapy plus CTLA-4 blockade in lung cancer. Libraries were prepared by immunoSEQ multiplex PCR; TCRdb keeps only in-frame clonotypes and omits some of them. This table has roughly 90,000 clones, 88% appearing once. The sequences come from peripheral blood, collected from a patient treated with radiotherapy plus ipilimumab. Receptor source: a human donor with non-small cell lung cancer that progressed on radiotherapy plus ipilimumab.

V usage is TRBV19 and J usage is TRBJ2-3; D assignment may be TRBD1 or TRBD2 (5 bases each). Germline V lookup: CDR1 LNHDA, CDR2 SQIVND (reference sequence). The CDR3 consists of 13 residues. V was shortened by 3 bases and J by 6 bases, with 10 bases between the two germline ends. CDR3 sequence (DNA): TGTGCCAGTAGTATCCGGGACCCCGATACGCAGTATTTT. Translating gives CASSIRDPDTQYF.

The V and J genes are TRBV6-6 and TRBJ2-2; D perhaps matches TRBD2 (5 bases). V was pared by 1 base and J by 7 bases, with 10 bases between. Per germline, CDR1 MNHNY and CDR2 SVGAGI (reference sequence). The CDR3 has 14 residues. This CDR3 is CASSYWRTGGELFF. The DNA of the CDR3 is TGTGCCAGCAGTTACTGGAGGACTGGCGGGGAGCTGTTTTTT.

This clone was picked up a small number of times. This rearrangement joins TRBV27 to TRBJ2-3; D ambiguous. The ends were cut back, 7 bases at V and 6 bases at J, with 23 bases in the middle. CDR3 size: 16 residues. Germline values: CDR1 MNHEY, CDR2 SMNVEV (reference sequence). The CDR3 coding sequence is TGTGCCAGCACCCGAGTAGGGTCGGTAGTCGGCGATACGCAGTATTTT. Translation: CASTRVGSVVGDTQYF.

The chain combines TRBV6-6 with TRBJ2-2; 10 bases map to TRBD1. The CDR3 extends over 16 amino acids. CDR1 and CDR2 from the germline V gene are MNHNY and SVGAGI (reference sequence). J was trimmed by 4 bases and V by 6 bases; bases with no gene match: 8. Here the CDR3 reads CASRYPGTGVTGELFF. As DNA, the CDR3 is TGTGCCAGCAGATACCCCGGGACAGGGGTCACCGGGGAGCTGTTTTTT.

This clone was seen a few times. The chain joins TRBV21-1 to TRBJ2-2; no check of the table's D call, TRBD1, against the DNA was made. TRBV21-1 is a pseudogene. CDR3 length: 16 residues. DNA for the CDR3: TGTGCCAGCAGCAAGGGGGACAGGGACGACACCGGGGAGCTGTTTTTT. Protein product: CASSKGDRDDTGELFF.

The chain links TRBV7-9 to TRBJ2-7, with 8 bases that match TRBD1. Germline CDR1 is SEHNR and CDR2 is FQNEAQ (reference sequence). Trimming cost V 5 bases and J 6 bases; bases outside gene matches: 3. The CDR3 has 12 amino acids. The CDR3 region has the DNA TGTGCCAGCAGCGCAGACAGGGGCGAGCAGTACTTC. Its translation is CASSADRGEQYF. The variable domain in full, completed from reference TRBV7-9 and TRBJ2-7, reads DTGVSQNPRHKITKRGQNVTFRCDPISEHNRLYWYRQTLGQGPEFLTYFQNEAQLEKSRLLSDRFSAERPKGSFSTLEIQRTEQGDSAMYLCASSADRGEQYFGPGTRLTVT.

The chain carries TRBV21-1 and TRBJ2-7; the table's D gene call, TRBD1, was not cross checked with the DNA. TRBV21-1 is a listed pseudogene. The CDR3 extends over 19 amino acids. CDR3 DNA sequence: TGTGCCAGCAGCAAAGCGGCTGGACAGGGGGGGACCCGGGGGTACGAGCAGTACTTC. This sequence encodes CASSKAAGQGGTRGYEQYF.

The CDR3 protein is CSLKGDTEAFF. The CDR3 DNA reads TGCAGTCTCAAAGGGGACACTGAAGCTTTCTTT. The chain recombines TRBV20-1 with TRBJ1-1, with D possibly being TRBD1 (5 bases). The CDR3 runs to 11 residues. Germline V lookup: CDR1 DFQATT, CDR2 SNEGSKA (reference sequence). The germline V and J ends were trimmed by 8 bases and 3 bases, with 10 bases remaining between them.

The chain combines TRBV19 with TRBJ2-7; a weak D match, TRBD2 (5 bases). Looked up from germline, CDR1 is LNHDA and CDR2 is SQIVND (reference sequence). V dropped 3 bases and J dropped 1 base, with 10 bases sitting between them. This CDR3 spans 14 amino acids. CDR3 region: CASSITSQSYEQYF. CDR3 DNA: TGTGCCAGTAGTATTACTAGTCAGTCCTACGAGCAGTACTTC.

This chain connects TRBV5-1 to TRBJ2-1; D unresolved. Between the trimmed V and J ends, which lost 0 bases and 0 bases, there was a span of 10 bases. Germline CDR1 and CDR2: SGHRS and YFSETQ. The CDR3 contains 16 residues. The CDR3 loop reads CASSLGAHSSYNEQFF. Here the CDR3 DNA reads TGCGCCAGCAGCTTGGGAGCTCATAGCTCCTACAATGAGCAGTTCTTC.

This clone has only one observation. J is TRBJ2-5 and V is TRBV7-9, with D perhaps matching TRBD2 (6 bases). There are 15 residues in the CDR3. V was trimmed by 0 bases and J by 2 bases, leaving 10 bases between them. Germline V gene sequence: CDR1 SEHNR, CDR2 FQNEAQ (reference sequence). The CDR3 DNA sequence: TGTGCCAGCAGCTTAGCGCTTAGCGGACAAGAGACCCAGTACTTC. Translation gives CASSLALSGQETQYF.

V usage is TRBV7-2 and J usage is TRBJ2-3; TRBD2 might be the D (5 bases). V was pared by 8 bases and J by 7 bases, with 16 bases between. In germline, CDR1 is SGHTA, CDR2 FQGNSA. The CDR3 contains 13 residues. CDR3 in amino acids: CASGPAGSNTQYF. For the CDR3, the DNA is TGTGCCAGCGGACCGGCGGGTTCTAATACGCAGTATTTT.

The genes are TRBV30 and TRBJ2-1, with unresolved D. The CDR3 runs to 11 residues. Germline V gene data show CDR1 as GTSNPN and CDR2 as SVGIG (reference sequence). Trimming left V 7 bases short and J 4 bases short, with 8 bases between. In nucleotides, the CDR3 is TGTGCCTCTATGAATTACAATGAGCAGTTCTTC. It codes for CASMNYNEQFF.

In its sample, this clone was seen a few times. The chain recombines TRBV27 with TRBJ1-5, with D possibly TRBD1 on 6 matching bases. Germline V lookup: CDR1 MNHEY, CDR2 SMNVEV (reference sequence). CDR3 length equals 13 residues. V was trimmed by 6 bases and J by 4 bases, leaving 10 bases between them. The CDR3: CASRDRLNQPQHF. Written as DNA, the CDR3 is TGTGCCAGCAGAGACAGGCTAAATCAGCCCCAGCATTTT.

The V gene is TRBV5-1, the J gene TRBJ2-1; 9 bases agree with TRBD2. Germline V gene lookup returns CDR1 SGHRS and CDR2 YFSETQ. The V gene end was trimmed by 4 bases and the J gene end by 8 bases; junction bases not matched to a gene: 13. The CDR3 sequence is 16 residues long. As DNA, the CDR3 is TGCGCCAGCAGCCTGACTCAAATAGCGGGAGTCGATGAGCAGTTCTTC. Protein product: CASSLTQIAGVDEQFF. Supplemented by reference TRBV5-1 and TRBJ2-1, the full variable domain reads KAGVTQTPRYLIKTRGQQVTLSCSPISGHRSVSWYQQTPGQGLQFLFEYFSETQRNKGNFPGRFSGRQFSNSRSEMNVSTLELGDSALYLCASSLTQIAGVDEQFFGPGTRLTVL.

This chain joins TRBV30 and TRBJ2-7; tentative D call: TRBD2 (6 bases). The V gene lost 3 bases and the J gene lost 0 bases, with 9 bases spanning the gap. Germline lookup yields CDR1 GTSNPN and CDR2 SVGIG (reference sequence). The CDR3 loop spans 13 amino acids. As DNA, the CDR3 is TGTGCCTGGAGACTAGCTCCCTCCTACGAGCAGTACTTC. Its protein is CAWRLAPSYEQYF.

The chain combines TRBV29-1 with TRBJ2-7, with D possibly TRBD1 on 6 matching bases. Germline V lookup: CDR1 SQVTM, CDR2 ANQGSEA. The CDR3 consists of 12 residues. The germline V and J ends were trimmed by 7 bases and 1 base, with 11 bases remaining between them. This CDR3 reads CSGRDNSYEQYF. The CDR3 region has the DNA TGCAGCGGAAGGGACAATTCCTACGAGCAGTACTTC.

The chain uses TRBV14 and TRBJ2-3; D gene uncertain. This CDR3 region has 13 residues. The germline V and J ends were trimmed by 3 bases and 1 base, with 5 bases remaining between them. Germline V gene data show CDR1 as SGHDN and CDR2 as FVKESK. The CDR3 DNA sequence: TGTGCCAGCAGCCAGCTGGGCACAGATACGCAGTATTTT. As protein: CASSQLGTDTQYF.

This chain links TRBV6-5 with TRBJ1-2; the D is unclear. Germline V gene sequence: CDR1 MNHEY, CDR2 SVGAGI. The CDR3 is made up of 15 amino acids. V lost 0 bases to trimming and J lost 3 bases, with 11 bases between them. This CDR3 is CASSYSSGYHYGYTF. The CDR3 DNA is TGTGCCAGCAGTTACTCCTCTGGGTATCACTATGGCTACACCTTC.

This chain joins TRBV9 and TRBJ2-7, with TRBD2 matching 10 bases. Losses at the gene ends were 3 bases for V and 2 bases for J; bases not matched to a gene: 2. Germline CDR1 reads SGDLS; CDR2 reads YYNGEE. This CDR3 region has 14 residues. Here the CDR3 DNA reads TGTGCCAGCAGCGGGACTAGCGGAACCTACGAGCAGTACTTC. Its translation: CASSGTSGTYEQYF.

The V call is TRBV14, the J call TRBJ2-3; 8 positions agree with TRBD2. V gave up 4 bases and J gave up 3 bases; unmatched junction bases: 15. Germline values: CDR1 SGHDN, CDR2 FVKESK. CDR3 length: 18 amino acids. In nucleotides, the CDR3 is TGTGCCAGCAGCCGAAGCGGGAGAGGCGGCGGGGGTACAGATACGCAGTATTTT. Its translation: CASSRSGRGGGGTDTQYF.

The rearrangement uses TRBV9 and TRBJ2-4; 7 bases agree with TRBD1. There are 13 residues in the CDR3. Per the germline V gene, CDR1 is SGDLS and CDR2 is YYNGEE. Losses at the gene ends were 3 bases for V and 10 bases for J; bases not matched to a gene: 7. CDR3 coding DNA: TGTGCCAGCAGCGAGTGGACAGGACAAATTCAGTACTTC. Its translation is CASSEWTGQIQYF. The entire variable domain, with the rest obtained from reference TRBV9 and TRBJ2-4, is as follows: DSGVTQTPKHLITATGQRVTLRCSPRSGDLSVYWYQQSLDQGLQFLIQYYNGEERAKGNILERFSAQQFPDLHSELNLSSLELGDSALYFCASSEWTGQIQYFGAGTRLSVL.

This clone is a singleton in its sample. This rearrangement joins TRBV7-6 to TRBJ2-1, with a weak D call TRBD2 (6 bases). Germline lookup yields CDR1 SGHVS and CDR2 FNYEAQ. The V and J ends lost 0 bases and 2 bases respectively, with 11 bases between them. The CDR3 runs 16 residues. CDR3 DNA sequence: TGTGCCAGCAGCTTAGCGGAGGGCGGGACCTACAATGAGCAGTTCTTC. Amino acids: CASSLAEGGTYNEQFF.

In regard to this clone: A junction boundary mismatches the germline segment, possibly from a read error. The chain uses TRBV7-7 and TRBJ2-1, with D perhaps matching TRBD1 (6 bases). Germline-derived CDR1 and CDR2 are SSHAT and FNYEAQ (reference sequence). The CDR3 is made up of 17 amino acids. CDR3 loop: CASSPSGVRVIHNEQFF. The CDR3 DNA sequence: TGTGCTAGCAGCCCCTCAGGGGTTCGGGTGATTCACAATGAGCAGTTCTTC.

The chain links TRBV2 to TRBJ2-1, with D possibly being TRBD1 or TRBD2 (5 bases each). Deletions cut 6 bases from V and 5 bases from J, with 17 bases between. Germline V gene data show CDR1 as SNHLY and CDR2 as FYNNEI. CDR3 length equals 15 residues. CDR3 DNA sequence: TGTGCCAGCAGCCAACAGGACTGGGGCGACAATGAGCAGTTCTTC. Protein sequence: CASSQQDWGDNEQFF.

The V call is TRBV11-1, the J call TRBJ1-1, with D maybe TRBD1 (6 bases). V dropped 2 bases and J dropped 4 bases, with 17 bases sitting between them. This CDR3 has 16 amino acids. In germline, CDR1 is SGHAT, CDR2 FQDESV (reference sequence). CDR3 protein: CASSLHRTVAATEAFF. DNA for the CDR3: TGTGCCAGCAGCTTACACAGGACAGTAGCTGCCACTGAAGCTTTCTTT.

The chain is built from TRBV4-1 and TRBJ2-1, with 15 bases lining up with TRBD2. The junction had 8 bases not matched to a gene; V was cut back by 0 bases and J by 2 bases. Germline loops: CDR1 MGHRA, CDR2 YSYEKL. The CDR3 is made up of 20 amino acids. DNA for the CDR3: TGCGCCAGCAGCCAAGACGGGACTAGCGGGAGGCTCACACCCTACAATGAGCAGTTCTTC. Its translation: CASSQDGTSGRLTPYNEQFF.

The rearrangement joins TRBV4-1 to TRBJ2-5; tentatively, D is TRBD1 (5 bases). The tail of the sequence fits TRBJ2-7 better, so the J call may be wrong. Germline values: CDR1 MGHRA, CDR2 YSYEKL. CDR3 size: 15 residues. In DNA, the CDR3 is TGCGCCAGCAGCCCGCCTCGCAGGGCCCCCTACGAGCAGTACTTC. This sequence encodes CASSPPRRAPYEQYF.